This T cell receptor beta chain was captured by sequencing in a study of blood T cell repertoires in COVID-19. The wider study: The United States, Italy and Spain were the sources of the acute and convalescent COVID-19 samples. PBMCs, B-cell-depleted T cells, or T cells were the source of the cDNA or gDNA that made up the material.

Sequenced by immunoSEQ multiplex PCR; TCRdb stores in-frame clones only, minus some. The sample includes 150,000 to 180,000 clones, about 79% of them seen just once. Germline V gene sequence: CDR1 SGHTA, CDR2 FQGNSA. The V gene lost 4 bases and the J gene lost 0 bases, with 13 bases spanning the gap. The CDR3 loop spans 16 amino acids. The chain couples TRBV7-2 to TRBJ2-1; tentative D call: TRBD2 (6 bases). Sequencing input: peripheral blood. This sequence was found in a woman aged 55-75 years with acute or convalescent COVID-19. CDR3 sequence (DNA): TGTGCCAGCAGCTCAGACGGGGGAAACTCCTACAATGAGCAGTTCTTC. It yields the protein CASSSDGGNSYNEQFF.